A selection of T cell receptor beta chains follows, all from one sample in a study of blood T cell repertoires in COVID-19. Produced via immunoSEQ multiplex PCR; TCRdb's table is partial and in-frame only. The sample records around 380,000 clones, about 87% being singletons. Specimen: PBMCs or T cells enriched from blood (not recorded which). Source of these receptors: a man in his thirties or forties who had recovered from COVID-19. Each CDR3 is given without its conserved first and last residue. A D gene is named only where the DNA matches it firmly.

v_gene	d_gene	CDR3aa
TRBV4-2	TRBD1	ASSHPGGDNEKLF
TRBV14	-	ASSQDRGGNTIY
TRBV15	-	ATSRTGHAGNTIY
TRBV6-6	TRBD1	ASSLQGLGNTEAF
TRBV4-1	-	ASSQDHSGVRYGYT
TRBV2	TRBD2	ASREGLAASTDTQY
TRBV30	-	ARTGGSTEAF
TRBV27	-	ASRGASNQPQH
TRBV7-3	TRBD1	ASSWGTGGEQF
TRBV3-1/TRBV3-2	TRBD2	ASSRTSGGAVIEQF
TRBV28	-	ASSSLNYEQY
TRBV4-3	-	ASSQDSGNTEAF
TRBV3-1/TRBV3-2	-	ASSLTVGNIDSYEQY
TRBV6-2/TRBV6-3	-	ASSSTVPTGLQY
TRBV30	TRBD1	AWQGQGLSSYNSPLH
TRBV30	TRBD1	AWSGGGARQGTYEQY
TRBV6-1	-	ASSEPRVNTEAF
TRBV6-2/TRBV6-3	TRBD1	ASSYSAGQGRTEAF
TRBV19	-	ASSGGFSNTEAF
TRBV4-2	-	ASTAGVASSYEQY
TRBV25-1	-	ASSESLGAAGELF
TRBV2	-	ASSGGRIIDSPLH
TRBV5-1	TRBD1	ASSPGQGHGYT
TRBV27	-	ASSLDRSSYNEQF
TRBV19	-	ASSIGTRFGGNTIY
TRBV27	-	ASRTNRESSSTQY
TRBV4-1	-	ASSQDPGNEQF
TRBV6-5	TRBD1	ASSYGRQGGGYT
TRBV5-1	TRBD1	ASSSGQGLPNEKLF
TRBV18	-	ASSPEVEAF
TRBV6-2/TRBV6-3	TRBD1	ASSYPTGGFYNEQF
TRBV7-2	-	ASSLALDNEQF
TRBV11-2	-	ASSLEGGQQETQY
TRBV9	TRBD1	ASSPGQGNTEAF
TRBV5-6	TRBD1	ASRLGQGIAGELF
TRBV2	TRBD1	ASSLNRDRGLYEQY
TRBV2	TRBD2	ASSEALRGLAGKYEQY
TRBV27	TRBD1	ASSGDRGESPLH
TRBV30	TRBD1	AWIRGQGWSPINYGYT
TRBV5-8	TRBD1	ASSPGTGFYGYT
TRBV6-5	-	ASSYSPRMETQY
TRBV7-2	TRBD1	ASSSTGNNSPLH
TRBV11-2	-	ASSLSVLSDTQY
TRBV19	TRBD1	ASSTPGDRGRTEAF
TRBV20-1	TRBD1	SALRGDGYT